Presented here are 30 T cell receptor beta chains from one specimen sequenced in a study of T-cell memory formation after mild COVID-19. TCRdb redid the calling of the 5' RACE reads with MiXCR, one entry per CDR3 protein. The sample comprises about 350,000 distinct CDR3 sequences, 12% to 15% of which are singletons, and about a fifth rests with the top ten. The specimen sequenced was PBMCs or a T cell subset sorted from them (not recorded which). All receptors come from a man younger than 30 who had mild COVID-19 (a few samples of this study predate the infection). Cell type and time point are not known.

The chain links TRBV5-5 to TRBJ2-7, with D possibly matching TRBD2 (6 bases). The CDR3 covers 14 residues. The V gene's germline CDR1 is SGHKS and CDR2 YYEKEE (reference sequence). Deletions cut 5 bases from V and 4 bases from J, with 16 bases between. The CDR3 region has the DNA TGTGCCAGCAGTGCGGCGGGACCCGGTTACGAGCAGTACGTC. Protein product: CASSAAGPGYEQYV.

This chain connects TRBV7-6 to TRBJ2-1; TRBD2 matches at 10 bases. Germline V lookup: CDR1 SGHVS, CDR2 FNYEAQ. V lost 0 bases to trimming and J lost 2 bases; unmatched junction nucleotides: 4. The CDR3 has 17 residues. The CDR3 DNA reads as TGTGCCAGCAGCTTAGCGGGTAGCGGGGGGCCCTACAATGAGCAGTTCTTC. It encodes CASSLAGSGGPYNEQFF.

The chain is built from TRBV5-1 and TRBJ1-3; the match to TRBD1 covers 9 bases. V gave up 5 bases and J gave up 3 bases; unmatched junction bases: 3. This CDR3 spans 14 amino acids. Germline-derived CDR1 and CDR2 are SGHRS and YFSETQ. CDR3 loop: CASRQGADGNTIYF. In nucleotides, the CDR3 is TGCGCCAGCAGACAGGGGGCGGATGGAAACACCATATATTTT. The entire variable domain, with the rest obtained from reference TRBV5-1 and TRBJ1-3, is as follows: KAGVTQTPRYLIKTRGQQVTLSCSPISGHRSVSWYQQTPGQGLQFLFEYFSETQRNKGNFPGRFSGRQFSNSRSEMNVSTLELGDSALYLCASRQGADGNTIYFGEGSWLTVV.

V is TRBV4-2 and J is TRBJ2-3; D is unresolved. Trimming took off 4 bases at V and 5 bases at J, with 13 bases between the two ends. CDR3 size: 14 residues. Germline CDR1 reads LGHNA; CDR2 reads YNFKEQ. CDR3 coding DNA: TGTGCCAGCAGCCTCGGAACTGCGGAAGATACGCAGTATTTT. Protein: CASSLGTAEDTQYF.

This clonotype has only a few counts. J is TRBJ2-3 and V is TRBV5-5; possible D gene TRBD1, 5 bases. The CDR3 runs to 13 residues. From germline, CDR1 is SGHKS and CDR2 YYEKEE (reference sequence). V was trimmed by 3 bases and J by 4 bases, leaving 9 bases between them. The CDR3 here is CASSSVGADTQYF. The CDR3 DNA follows: TGTGCCAGCAGCTCCGTAGGGGCAGATACGCAGTATTTT.

This clonotype showed up many times. The chain employs TRBV7-2 and TRBJ2-5; no reliable D call. CDR1 is SGHTA and CDR2 is FQGNSA in the germline V gene. The CDR3 extends over 12 amino acids. Trimming removed 6 bases from V and 5 bases from J, with 10 bases in between. CDR3 bases: TGTGCCAGCAGTTATGACGGTGAGACCCAGTACTTC. Amino acids: CASSYDGETQYF.

Regarding this clonotype: The CDR3 does not close with the conserved phenylalanine or tryptophan, likely indicating a read error. The V and J genes are TRBV7-3 and TRBJ2-1, with TRBD2 matching 7 bases. The germline CDR1 and CDR2 sequences are SGHTA and FQGTGA. This CDR3 comprises 15 residues. The CDR3 DNA reads as TGTGCCAGCATCTTAAGACCAGCGGGGTACAATGAGCAGTTCTTA. Its protein is CASILRPAGYNEQFL.

This clonotype has just a few counts. This chain uses TRBV9 with TRBJ2-7; D is perhaps TRBD2 (5 bases). Trimming left V 5 bases short and J 4 bases short, with 19 bases between. This CDR3 is 15 amino acids long. Germline V gives CDR1 SGDLS, CDR2 YYNGEE. CDR3 in DNA: TGTGCCAGCAGTCTGACGTCCGGAGGAACGTACGAGCAGTACTTC. Protein product: CASSLTSGGTYEQYF.

This clonotype has more than one count but fewer than ten. J is TRBJ2-1 and V is TRBV11-2, with 10 nucleotides matching TRBD2. Trimming at V came to 4 bases and at J to 9 bases, leaving 12 bases not matched to a gene. CDR1 SGHAT and CDR2 FQNNGV come from the germline V gene. CDR3 length: 16 amino acids. DNA of the CDR3: TGTGCCAGCAGCTCTTTTTATAGCGGGGGGCGGGGTGAGCAGTTCTTC. It codes for CASSSFYSGGRGEQFF.

This chain joins TRBV7-2 and TRBJ2-5; 7 bases fit TRBD2. After removal of 10 bases from V and 3 bases from J, the junction contained 8 bases not matched to a gene. The CDR3 has 13 residues. Germline V gene lookup returns CDR1 SGHTA and CDR2 FQGNSA. The CDR3 DNA reads TGTGCCACCAGTAAGAGCGGGGAAGAGACCCAGTACTTC. This encodes CATSKSGEETQYF.

This clonotype was counted between two and nine times. The chain carries TRBV5-1 and TRBJ2-1, with 7 positions matching TRBD2. The length of the CDR3 is 14 residues. V shed 2 bases and J 7 bases; nucleotides not matched to a gene: 6. Per germline, CDR1 SGHRS and CDR2 YFSETQ. This CDR3 is CASSLSGGTNEQFF. CDR3 coding DNA: TGCGCCAGCAGCTTATCGGGGGGTACGAATGAGCAGTTCTTC. Drawing the rest from reference TRBV5-1 and TRBJ2-1, the complete variable domain is KAGVTQTPRYLIKTRGQQVTLSCSPISGHRSVSWYQQTPGQGLQFLFEYFSETQRNKGNFPGRFSGRQFSNSRSEMNVSTLELGDSALYLCASSLSGGTNEQFFGPGTRLTVL.

This clonotype was seen many times. The chain uses TRBV5-1 and TRBJ1-1, with no clear D. V was shortened by 6 bases and J by 0 bases, with 9 bases between the two germline ends. The CDR3 contains 13 residues. Germline values: CDR1 SGHRS, CDR2 YFSETQ. CDR3 bases: TGCGCCAGCAAAGACGGCATGAACACTGAAGCTTTCTTT. Encoded protein: CASKDGMNTEAFF.

This clonotype was seen many times. Here the CDR3 reads CASKGTGGTYEQYF. The CDR3 coding sequence is TGCGCCAGCAAAGGGACAGGGGGAACCTACGAGCAGTACTTC. V is TRBV5-1 and J is TRBJ2-7; 11 bases fit TRBD1. V lost 6 bases to trimming and J lost 2 bases; unmatched junction nucleotides: 4. This CDR3 region has 14 residues. Per the germline V gene, CDR1 is SGHRS and CDR2 is YFSETQ.

With regard to this clonotype: One end of the junction fails to match germline, which may point to a read error. The rearrangement links TRBV5-1 to TRBJ1-1; the match to TRBD1 covers 7 bases. Germline-derived CDR1 and CDR2 are SGHRS and YFSETQ. This CDR3 comprises 15 residues. The CDR3 protein is CASNLGDRDYTEAFF. The CDR3 bases are TGCGCCAGCAACTTGGGCGACAGGGACTACACTGAAGCTTTCTTT.

V usage is TRBV5-1 and J usage is TRBJ1-1; D possibly corresponds to TRBD1 (6 bases). The V end lost 6 bases, the J end lost 1 base, and 10 bases lay between the germline ends. From germline, CDR1 is SGHRS and CDR2 YFSETQ. This CDR3 has 13 amino acids. CDR3 DNA: TGCGCCAGCACCCTACAGGGGAACACTGAAGCTTTCTTT. Translation: CASTLQGNTEAFF.

In its sample, this clonotype was seen a few times. This rearrangement joins TRBV2 to TRBJ2-2; D unresolved. V was trimmed by 7 bases and J by 1 base, leaving 7 bases between them. The germline CDR1 and CDR2 sequences are SNHLY and FYNNEI. The CDR3 has 13 amino acids. The CDR3 reads CASTPLNTGELFF. In nucleotides, the CDR3 is TGTGCCAGCACTCCGCTGAACACCGGGGAGCTGTTTTTT.

There are many counts of this clonotype. This sequence joins TRBV9 and TRBJ2-7; D assignment may be TRBD1 or TRBD2 (5 bases each). The germline CDR1 and CDR2 sequences are SGDLS and YYNGEE. The CDR3 is 14 amino acids. Trimming removed 2 bases at V and 2 bases at J, with 11 bases between. In nucleotides, the CDR3 is TGTGCCAGCAGCGTGACACCGGGACCCTACGAGCAGTACTTC. It translates to CASSVTPGPYEQYF.

This rearrangement joins TRBV9 to TRBJ2-6; possibly TRBD1 or TRBD2 for D (5 bases each). CDR1 and CDR2 (germline): SGDLS, YYNGEE. The V and J ends lost 3 bases and 0 bases respectively, with 13 bases between them. This CDR3 is built from 17 residues. In DNA, the CDR3 is TGTGCCAGCAGCGAGGGAGCAGGGATCTCTGGGGCCAACGTCCTGACTTTC. Translated, it gives CASSEGAGISGANVLTF.

This clonotype was recorded a few times. The chain couples TRBV10-3 to TRBJ2-3; a possible D gene is TRBD2 (6 bases). V was shortened by 0 bases and J by 0 bases, with 10 bases between the two germline ends. Germline V CDR1 and CDR2: ENHRY, SYGVKD. The CDR3 loop spans 16 amino acids. DNA for the CDR3: TGTGCCATCAGTGAGTCTGGCGGGGTTAGCACAGATACGCAGTATTTT. Translating gives CAISESGGVSTDTQYF.

J is TRBJ2-7 and V is TRBV5-1; 8 bases fit TRBD1. Germline V lookup: CDR1 SGHRS, CDR2 YFSETQ. CDR3 length equals 14 residues. V trimming: 3 bases; J trimming: 2 bases; junction bases outside the gene matches: 4. The CDR3 bases are TGCGCCAGCAGCTCTGGACAGGGAACCTACGAGCAGTACTTC. This codes for CASSSGQGTYEQYF.

This clonotype was detected a few times. CDR3: CASSLPGKKNTEAFF. The CDR3 DNA is TGTGCCAGCAGCTTGCCCGGGAAAAAAAACACTGAAGCTTTCTTT. The V and J genes are TRBV5-8 and TRBJ1-1; no clear D gene. The length of the CDR3 is 15 residues. Germline CDR1 reads SGHTS; CDR2 reads YDEGEE. V lost 1 base and J 2 bases, leaving 12 bases between the germline ends. Filled out from reference TRBV5-8 and TRBJ1-1, the complete variable domain reads EAGVTQSPTHLIKTRGQQATLRCSPISGHTSVYWYQQALGLGLQFLLWYDEGEERNRGNFPPRFSGRQFPNYSSELNVNALELEDSALYLCASSLPGKKNTEAFFGQGTRLTVV.

This chain connects TRBV28 to TRBJ1-2; D gene uncertain. Between the trimmed V and J ends, which lost 5 bases and 7 bases, there was a span of 14 bases. Germline CDR1 and CDR2: MDHEN and SYDVKM. CDR3 length equals 13 residues. CDR3 amino acids: CASSPATISGYTF. CDR3 bases: TGTGCCAGCAGTCCCGCCACGATAAGTGGCTACACCTTC.

This clonotype has just a few counts. The chain links TRBV7-9 to TRBJ2-1; 7 nucleotides match TRBD2. There are 15 residues in the CDR3. J gave up 7 bases and V 0 bases, and 6 bases lay outside the gene matches. Germline V gene data show CDR1 as SEHNR and CDR2 as FQNEAQ (reference sequence). In nucleotides, the CDR3 is TGTGCCAGCAGCTTAGCGGGGGGGTGGACGAATGAGCAGTTCTTC. Translated: CASSLAGGWTNEQFF.

This chain joins TRBV7-2 and TRBJ1-6; D possibly corresponds to TRBD1 (6 bases). Per germline, CDR1 SGHTA and CDR2 FQGNSA. Trimming stripped 4 bases from V and 2 bases from J, with 9 bases between. This CDR3 is 15 amino acids long. The CDR3 reads CASSWGAPYNSPLHF. The CDR3, as DNA: TGTGCCAGCAGCTGGGGGGCCCCCTATAATTCACCCCTCCACTTT.

The V gene is TRBV11-2, the J gene TRBJ2-5; no firm D call. V lost 0 bases and J 7 bases, leaving 15 bases between the germline ends. The length of the CDR3 is 15 residues. Germline V gene lookup returns CDR1 SGHAT and CDR2 FQNNGV. CDR3 nucleotide sequence: TGTGCCAGCAGCTTAGATCGGTGGTTTGTTGGGACCCAGTACTTC. Translated, it gives CASSLDRWFVGTQYF.

The chain uses TRBV7-6 and TRBJ1-1; tentative D call: TRBD1 (5 bases). V was clipped by 2 bases and J by 3 bases, with 22 bases between them. Germline CDR1 reads SGHVS; CDR2 reads FNYEAQ. This CDR3 has 18 residues. In DNA form, the CDR3 reads TGTGCCAGCAGCTTATACGGGGGAGGCAGTTGGGATGACACTGAAGCTTTCTTT. As protein: CASSLYGGGSWDDTEAFF.

The chain is built from TRBV7-9 and TRBJ2-4; 10 bases are a match to TRBD1. This CDR3 is built from 16 residues. The germline gives CDR1 SEHNR, CDR2 FQNEAQ (reference sequence). Trimming at V came to 5 bases and at J to 3 bases, leaving 7 bases not matched to a gene. The CDR3 DNA reads as TGTGCCAGCAGCCTAGGGGGACAGGGGAGCAAAAACATTCAGTACTTC. This translates into CASSLGGQGSKNIQYF.

This clonotype came up a few times. The chain couples TRBV4-1 to TRBJ1-5; D gene ambiguous. Germline V gives CDR1 MGHRA, CDR2 YSYEKL. V lost 2 bases, J lost 6 bases, and 14 bases lay in between. The CDR3 covers 15 residues. In nucleotides, the CDR3 is TGCGCCAGCAGCCAAAACGGCTGGGGTACTCAGCCCCAGCATTTT. Translated, it gives CASSQNGWGTQPQHF.

This clonotype appeared many times. J is TRBJ2-2 and V is TRBV20-1; TRBD2 agrees at 14 bases. Germline CDR1 and CDR2: DFQATT and SNEGSKA (reference sequence). With 0 bases clipped from V and 0 bases from J, the junction kept 6 bases outside the gene matches. The CDR3 is 19 residues long. As DNA, the CDR3 is TGCAGTGCTAGAGATTGGACTAGCGGGGGGACAACGAACACCGGGGAGCTGTTTTTT. Residues: CSARDWTSGGTTNTGELFF.

This clonotype was detected a few times. The chain uses TRBV4-3 and TRBJ1-3; D not resolved. CDR3 length equals 14 residues. V lost 0 bases and J lost 3, with 6 bases in between. Germline-derived CDR1 and CDR2 are LGHNA and YSLEER. The CDR3 nucleotides are TGCGCCAGCAGCCAAGATGATGATGGAAACACCATATATTTT. It is translated as CASSQDDDGNTIYF.